These 30 T cell receptor beta chains were sequenced from one sample in a study of post-analysis software for immune sequencing data. Their specific antigens are unknown. Each TCR beta cDNA library carried unique molecular identifiers. TCRdb analysed the PCR reads with MiXCR anew, one entry per CDR3 protein. Of 600,000 to 700,000 distinct CDR3 sequences listed, 55% to 70% were seen once; the top ten hold about 11%. Findings and limits, study-wide: Five or six TRBV segments, TRBV5-6, TRBV5-1 and TRBV20-1 among them, were found more frequent in patients than controls.

The sequenced sample consisted of blood. The receptors come from a girl between 2 and 10 years old with multiple sclerosis.

This chain links TRBV6-6 with TRBJ2-5; 9 bases are a match to TRBD1. The J call is in doubt because the DNA end fits TRBJ2-7 better. Germline CDR1 MNHNY, CDR2 SVGAGI (reference sequence). The CDR3 loop spans 14 amino acids. The CDR3 loop reads CASRPGQGVYEQYF. The CDR3 coding sequence is TGTGCCAGCAGGCCGGGACAGGGCGTATACGAGCAGTACTTC.

In regard to this clonotype: Germline is not matched at one junction end, which may reflect a read error. The rearrangement links TRBV11-2 to TRBJ2-5, with D uncertain. The CDR3 sequence is 17 residues long. The V gene's germline CDR1 is SGHAT and CDR2 FQNNGV. This CDR3 reads CASGLVGYRASQETQYF. The CDR3 DNA is TGTGCCAGCGGCTTGGTCGGATACCGTGCCAGCCAGGAGACCCAGTACTTC.

The rearrangement joins TRBV4-1 to TRBJ1-4; D is undetermined. In germline, CDR1 is MGHRA, CDR2 YSYEKL. V lost 8 bases to trimming and J lost 4 bases, with 14 bases between them. The length of the CDR3 is 14 residues. The CDR3 loop is CASGRTIDNEKLFF. Written as DNA, the CDR3 is TGCGCCAGCGGACGGACGATCGATAATGAAAAACTGTTTTTT.

A few counts support this clonotype. The chain recombines TRBV7-9 with TRBJ2-7; D unclear. The V and J ends lost 5 bases and 2 bases respectively, with 16 bases between them. Germline V gene data show CDR1 as SEHNR and CDR2 as FQNEAQ (reference sequence). The CDR3 extends over 15 amino acids. The CDR3 DNA reads as TGTGCCAGCAGCCCCATTGAGGAATGGACCTACGAGCAGTACTTC. Amino acid sequence: CASSPIEEWTYEQYF.

This chain uses TRBV20-1 with TRBJ2-7, with 10 bases identical to TRBD2. With 0 bases clipped from V and 10 bases from J, the junction kept 3 bases outside the gene matches. Germline CDR1 DFQATT, CDR2 SNEGSKA (reference sequence). CDR3 length: 12 residues. Here the CDR3 reads CSARDTSGAQYF. CDR3 bases: TGCAGTGCTAGAGATACTAGCGGGGCTCAGTACTTC.

The V and J genes are TRBV5-1 and TRBJ2-7; unclear D gene. Germline assignment: CDR1 SGHRS and CDR2 YFSETQ. This CDR3 contains 11 residues. With 2 bases removed from V and 5 bases from J, the gap between germline ends came to 5 bases. The CDR3 DNA reads as TGCGCCAGCAGCTTTACGGACGAGCAGTACTTC. Amino acids: CASSFTDEQYF.

The chain combines TRBV29-1 with TRBJ2-7; 7 bases fit TRBD1. The CDR3 consists of 13 residues. Germline V lookup: CDR1 SQVTM, CDR2 ANQGSEA. With V trimmed by 4 bases and J by 1 base, 4 bases remained unmatched. The CDR3 sequence: CSVAGQASYEQYF. CDR3 nucleotide sequence: TGCAGCGTTGCAGGACAGGCTTCCTACGAGCAGTACTTC.

This clonotype showed up just once. The chain has TRBV18 and TRBJ2-4; perhaps TRBD1 as D (5 bases). The V gene's germline CDR1 is KGHSH and CDR2 LQKENI. CDR3 length: 14 residues. The ends were cut back, 3 bases at V and 6 bases at J, with 12 bases in the middle. As DNA, the CDR3 is TGTGCCAGCTCACCGGGGCAGGTGGGAAACATTCAGTACTTC. Encoded protein: CASSPGQVGNIQYF.

This chain links TRBV7-9 with TRBJ2-1; perhaps TRBD2 as D (5 bases). There are 16 residues in the CDR3. V was clipped by 3 bases and J by 0 bases, with 12 bases between them. Germline loops: CDR1 SEHNR, CDR2 FQNEAQ (reference sequence). The DNA of the CDR3 is TGTGCCAGCAGCTTCGTCCCCGGGGTCTCCTACAATGAGCAGTTCTTC. Translated: CASSFVPGVSYNEQFF.

This sequence joins TRBV6-5 and TRBJ2-1; 9 bases align to TRBD2. Germline-derived CDR1 and CDR2 are MNHEY and SVGAGI. Trimming took 7 bases from V and 2 from J; bases not matched to a gene: 6. This CDR3 is 15 amino acids long. Written as DNA, the CDR3 is TGTGCCAGCATGTCAAGACTAGCGGCCTACAATGAGCAGTTCTTC. It encodes CASMSRLAAYNEQFF.

The genes are TRBV2 and TRBJ1-1; D gene uncertain. Germline lookup yields CDR1 SNHLY and CDR2 FYNNEI. V lost 6 bases and J lost 7, with 12 bases in between. The CDR3 contains 12 residues. Here the CDR3 DNA reads TGTGCCAGCAGGGGGAGGGCCTATGAAGCTTTCTTT. It translates to CASRGRAYEAFF.

The rearrangement uses TRBV6-1 and TRBJ1-5, with 8 bases matching TRBD1. V dropped 6 bases and J dropped 5; count of bases not matched to a gene: 9. The CDR3 is 15 residues long. Germline-derived CDR1 and CDR2 are MNHNS and SASEGT. The CDR3 DNA reads TGTGCCAGCAGGGTCAACAGGGGGGCGGATCAGCCCCAGCATTTT. This translates into CASRVNRGADQPQHF.

The V and J genes are TRBV5-1 and TRBJ2-1, with 10 bases aligning to TRBD2. In germline, CDR1 is SGHRS, CDR2 YFSETQ. The CDR3 is 18 residues long. Unmatched junction bases numbered 8, after V lost 2 bases and J lost 0 bases. DNA of the CDR3: TGCGCCAGCAGCTTCCCTCAAGCGGGGGGGCTCTCCTACAATGAGCAGTTCTTC. It encodes CASSFPQAGGLSYNEQFF.

This chain joins TRBV20-1 and TRBJ2-7; 7 nucleotides match TRBD2. There are 14 residues in the CDR3. The ends lost 4 bases at V and 7 bases at J; junction bases unmatched: 13. The V gene's germline CDR1 is DFQATT and CDR2 SNEGSKA (reference sequence). This CDR3 is CSAKPLTRGGEQYF. CDR3 DNA: TGCAGTGCTAAGCCACTAACAAGGGGAGGGGAGCAGTACTTC.

The rearrangement links TRBV27 to TRBJ2-2, with D perhaps being TRBD1 or TRBD2 (5 bases each). From germline, CDR1 is MNHEY and CDR2 SMNVEV (reference sequence). The CDR3 length is 15 residues. Trimming left V 1 base short and J 2 bases short, with 8 bases between. The CDR3 nucleotides read TGTGCCAGCAGTTTATTTGGGACCAACACCGGGGAGCTGTTTTTT. It is translated as CASSLFGTNTGELFF.

V and J are TRBV11-2 and TRBJ2-5, with 10 bases matching TRBD2. The J call is uncertain, as TRBJ2-7 better fits the DNA end. The length of the CDR3 is 14 residues. Germline CDR1 reads SGHAT; CDR2 reads FQNNGV. CDR3 bases: TGTGCCAGCAGCTTCCAGCGGGAGGGGACCGAGCAGTACTTC. As protein: CASSFQREGTEQYF.

J is TRBJ2-3 and V is TRBV10-3; 7 nucleotides line up with TRBD2. Looked up from germline, CDR1 is ENHRY and CDR2 is SYGVKD. V was pared by 4 bases and J by 6 bases, with 10 bases of the junction left unmatched. The CDR3 contains 15 residues. CDR3 region: CAISGSSGVADTQYF. CDR3 in DNA: TGTGCCATCAGTGGGTCGAGCGGGGTCGCTGATACGCAGTATTTT.

This clonotype has a handful of counts. The rearrangement uses TRBV29-1 and TRBJ2-1, with D hard to call. Between the trimmed V and J ends, which lost 8 bases and 0 bases, there was a span of 11 bases. Germline V lookup: CDR1 SQVTM, CDR2 ANQGSEA. CDR3 length equals 13 residues. CDR3 nucleotide sequence: TGCAGCTTCGCAGAGAGCTCCTACAATGAGCAGTTCTTC. This encodes CSFAESSYNEQFF.

The V gene is TRBV6-2 or TRBV6-3, the J gene TRBJ2-2; TRBD2 is a possible D gene (5 bases). Trimming took off 7 bases at V and 3 bases at J, with 15 bases between the two ends. Germline V gene data show CDR1 as MNHEY and CDR2 as SVGEGT. The CDR3 consists of 15 residues. Here the CDR3 reads CASTATSADTGELFF. CDR3 DNA sequence: TGTGCCAGCACCGCCACTAGTGCCGACACCGGGGAGCTGTTTTTT.

J is TRBJ2-3 and V is TRBV6-5, with D perhaps TRBD1 (6 bases). In germline, CDR1 is MNHEY, CDR2 SVGAGI. V shed 0 bases and J shed 4 bases, with 17 bases lying between them. There are 17 residues in the CDR3. CDR3 residues: CASSYSTGPIMADTQYF. CDR3 DNA: TGTGCCAGCAGTTACTCGACAGGCCCAATCATGGCAGATACGCAGTATTTT.

This clonotype was seen only a few times. The chain has TRBV7-2 and TRBJ2-5; 8 bases agree with TRBD2. Trimming cost V 2 bases and J 2 bases; bases outside gene matches: 7. The CDR3 contains 16 residues. CDR1 SGHTA and CDR2 FQGNSA come from the germline V gene. The CDR3 protein is CASSLNQRGSQETQYF. CDR3 sequence (DNA): TGTGCCAGCAGCTTAAACCAGCGGGGGAGTCAAGAGACCCAGTACTTC.

The genes are TRBV20-1 and TRBJ2-1; TRBD2 aligns across 7 bases. J was trimmed by 7 bases and V by 6 bases; bases with no gene match: 21. The CDR3 is made up of 17 amino acids. Germline CDR1 is DFQATT and CDR2 is SNEGSKA (reference sequence). Written as DNA, the CDR3 is TGCAGTGCGCCCCGGACTAGTGGAGGATATACACGGAATGAGCAGTTCTTC. The encoded protein is CSAPRTSGGYTRNEQFF.

The rearrangement links TRBV11-2 to TRBJ2-1, with 7 positions matching TRBD2. Germline CDR1 SGHAT, CDR2 FQNNGV. This CDR3 has 17 amino acids. The V and J ends lost 0 bases and 0 bases, in that order; junction bases with no gene match: 5. Here the CDR3 DNA reads TGTGCCAGCAGCTTAGAGCCGAGCGGGGCCTCCTACAATGAGCAGTTCTTC. Its protein product is CASSLEPSGASYNEQFF.

The chain carries TRBV20-1 and TRBJ2-1; D gene unclear. The V and J ends lost 3 bases and 2 bases respectively, with 5 bases between them. The CDR3 extends over 12 amino acids. CDR1 is DFQATT, CDR2 SNEGSKA, per germline (reference sequence). The CDR3 sequence is CSARSPYNEQFF. DNA for the CDR3: TGCAGTGCTAGGTCCCCCTACAATGAGCAGTTCTTC.

The chain combines TRBV9 with TRBJ1-2, with a weak D call TRBD1 (5 bases). Germline V gene sequence: CDR1 SGDLS, CDR2 YYNGEE. The CDR3 totals 14 residues. The V end was cut by 2 bases, the J end by 5 bases, with 13 bases between. For the CDR3, the DNA is TGTGCCAGCAGCGTCGGGGGACCCAGTTATGGCTACACCTTC. This encodes CASSVGGPSYGYTF.

This clonotype was counted at least ten times. The chain is built from TRBV7-3 and TRBJ2-3, with 7 bases identical to TRBD1. The CDR3 loop spans 13 amino acids. CDR1 is SGHTA, CDR2 FQGTGA, per germline. The trim removed 3 bases at V and 3 bases at J, leaving 0 bases unmatched. The CDR3 coding sequence is TGTGCCAGCAGCTTCAGGGGGACAGATACGCAGTATTTT. Its protein is CASSFRGTDTQYF.

A few counts support this clonotype. The chain uses TRBV5-1 and TRBJ2-3; 7 nucleotides agree with TRBD2. V shed 1 base and J 2 bases; nucleotides not matched to a gene: 7. This CDR3 comprises 16 residues. Germline values: CDR1 SGHRS, CDR2 YFSETQ. CDR3: CASSLSPSGLTDTQYF. The CDR3 region has the DNA TGCGCCAGCAGCTTGTCTCCTAGCGGACTCACAGATACGCAGTATTTT.

This rearrangement joins TRBV7-2 to TRBJ2-7; D unresolved. Germline CDR1 reads SGHTA; CDR2 reads FQGNSA. CDR3 length equals 14 residues. The V end was cut by 1 base, the J end by 5 bases, with 12 bases between. CDR3 coding DNA: TGTGCCAGCAGCTTAGATCCCGGTAACGACGAGCAGTACTTC. This gives the protein CASSLDPGNDEQYF.

The chain has TRBV7-2 and TRBJ2-5; D remains unclear. CDR1 SGHTA and CDR2 FQGNSA come from the germline V gene. The V end lost 1 base, the J end lost 1 base, and 7 bases lay between the germline ends. The CDR3 is 14 amino acids. CDR3 bases: TGTGCCAGCAGCTTAGTCAGACCCCAAGAGACCCAGTACTTC. It specifies CASSLVRPQETQYF.

The V call is TRBV20-1, the J call TRBJ2-5; D remains unclear. The V gene's germline CDR1 is DFQATT and CDR2 SNEGSKA (reference sequence). CDR3 size: 12 residues. The V end lost 5 bases, the J end lost 5 bases, and 12 bases lay between the germline ends. The CDR3 DNA is TGCAGTGCTCCAACCTCCGACGAGACCCAGTACTTC. Protein sequence: CSAPTSDETQYF.